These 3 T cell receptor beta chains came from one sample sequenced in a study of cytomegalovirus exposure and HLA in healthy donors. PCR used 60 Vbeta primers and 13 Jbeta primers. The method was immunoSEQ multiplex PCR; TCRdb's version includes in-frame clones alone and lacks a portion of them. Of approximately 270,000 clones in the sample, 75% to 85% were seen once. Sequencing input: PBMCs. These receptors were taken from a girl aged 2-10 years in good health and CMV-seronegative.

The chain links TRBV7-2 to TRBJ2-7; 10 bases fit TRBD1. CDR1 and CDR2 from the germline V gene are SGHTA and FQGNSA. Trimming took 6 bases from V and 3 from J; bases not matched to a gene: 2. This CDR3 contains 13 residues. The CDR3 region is CASRGTGDYEQYF. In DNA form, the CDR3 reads TGTGCCAGCAGGGGGACAGGGGACTACGAGCAGTACTTC. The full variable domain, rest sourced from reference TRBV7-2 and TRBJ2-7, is GAGVSQSPSNKVTEKGKDVELRCDPISGHTALYWYRQSLGQGLEFLIYFQGNSAPDKSGLPSDRFSAERTGGSVSTLTIQRTQQEDSAVYLCASRGTGDYEQYFGPGTRLTVT.

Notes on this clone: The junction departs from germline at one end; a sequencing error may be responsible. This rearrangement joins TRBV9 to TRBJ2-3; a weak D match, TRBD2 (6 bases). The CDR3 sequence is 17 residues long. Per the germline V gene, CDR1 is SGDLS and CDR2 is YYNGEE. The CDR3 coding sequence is TGTGCCGGCAGCGTAGGGTCTTGGGGACTGAGCACAGATACGCAGTATTTT. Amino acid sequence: CAGSVGSWGLSTDTQYF.

The CDR3 here is CASSVSGGLLYEQYF. In DNA form, the CDR3 reads TGTGCCAGCAGCGTATCGGGAGGCCTCCTCTACGAGCAGTACTTC. The chain carries TRBV9 and TRBJ2-7, with 7 bases that match TRBD2. CDR1 is SGDLS, CDR2 YYNGEE, per germline. This CDR3 spans 15 amino acids. With 1 base clipped from V and 3 bases from J, the junction kept 7 bases outside the gene matches.